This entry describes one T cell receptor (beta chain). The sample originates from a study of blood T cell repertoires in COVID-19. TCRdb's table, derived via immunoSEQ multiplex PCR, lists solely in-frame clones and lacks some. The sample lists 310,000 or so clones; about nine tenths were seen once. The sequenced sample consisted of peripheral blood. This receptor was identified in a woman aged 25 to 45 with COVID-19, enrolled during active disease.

Here the CDR3 DNA reads TGTGCCAGCAGTTCTTCCCGGGACAGGGAAACGGGCTCCTACGAGCAGTACTTC. Translated, it gives CASSSSRDRETGSYEQYF. The chain has TRBV28 and TRBJ2-7; 9 bases are a match to TRBD1. The V gene's germline CDR1 is MDHEN and CDR2 SYDVKM. J gave up 0 bases and V 4 bases, and 13 bases lay outside the gene matches. This CDR3 contains 18 residues.